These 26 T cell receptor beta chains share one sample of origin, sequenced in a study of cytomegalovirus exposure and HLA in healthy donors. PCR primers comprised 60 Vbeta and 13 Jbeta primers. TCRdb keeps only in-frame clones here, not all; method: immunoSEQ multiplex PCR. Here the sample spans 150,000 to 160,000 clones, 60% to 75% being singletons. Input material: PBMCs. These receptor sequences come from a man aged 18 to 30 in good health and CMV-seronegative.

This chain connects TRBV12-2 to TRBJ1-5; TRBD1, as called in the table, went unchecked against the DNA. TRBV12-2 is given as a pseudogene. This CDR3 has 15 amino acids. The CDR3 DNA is TGTGCAAGTCGTTCTCCCGCAGATCTCAATCAGCCCCAGCATTTT. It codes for CASRSPADLNQPQHF.

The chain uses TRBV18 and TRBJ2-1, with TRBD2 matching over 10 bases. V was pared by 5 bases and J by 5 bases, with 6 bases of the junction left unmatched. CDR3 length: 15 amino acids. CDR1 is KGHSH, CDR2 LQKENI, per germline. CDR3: CASSWTSGGDNEQFF. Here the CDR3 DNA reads TGTGCCAGCTCATGGACCAGCGGGGGGGACAATGAGCAGTTCTTC.

CDR3 in amino acids: CASSMDGGVRIQYF. In DNA form, the CDR3 reads TGTGCCAGCAGTATGGACGGGGGAGTACGTATTCAGTACTTC. The chain recombines TRBV27 with TRBJ2-4; possible D gene TRBD2, 6 bases. The CDR3 length is 14 residues. Germline V gene data show CDR1 as MNHEY and CDR2 as SMNVEV (reference sequence). V gave up 5 bases and J gave up 10 bases, with 18 bases separating them.

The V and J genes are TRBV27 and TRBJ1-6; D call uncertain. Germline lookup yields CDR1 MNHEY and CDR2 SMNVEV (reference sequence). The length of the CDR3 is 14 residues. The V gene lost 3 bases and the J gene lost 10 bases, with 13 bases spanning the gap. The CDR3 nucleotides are TGTGCCAGCAGTTTTCGGGAACCGGTCTCACCCCTCCACTTT. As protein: CASSFREPVSPLHF.

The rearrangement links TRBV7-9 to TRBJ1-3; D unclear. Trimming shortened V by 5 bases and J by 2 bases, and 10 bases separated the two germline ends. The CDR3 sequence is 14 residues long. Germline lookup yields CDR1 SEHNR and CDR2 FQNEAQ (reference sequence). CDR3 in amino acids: CASSPTAAGNTIYF. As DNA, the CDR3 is TGTGCCAGCAGCCCCACTGCTGCTGGAAACACCATATATTTT.

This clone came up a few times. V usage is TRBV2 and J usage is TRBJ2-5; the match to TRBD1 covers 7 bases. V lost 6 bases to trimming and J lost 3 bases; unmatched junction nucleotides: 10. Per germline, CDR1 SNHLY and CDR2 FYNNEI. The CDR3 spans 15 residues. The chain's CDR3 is CASRTTGTAKETQYF. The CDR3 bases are TGTGCCAGCAGAACAACCGGGACAGCCAAAGAGACCCAGTACTTC.

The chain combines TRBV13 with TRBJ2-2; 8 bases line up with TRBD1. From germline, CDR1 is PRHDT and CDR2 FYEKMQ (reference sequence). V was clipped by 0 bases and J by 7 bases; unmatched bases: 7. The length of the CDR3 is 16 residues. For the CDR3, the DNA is TGTGCCAGCAGCTTAGGGATGGCAGGGGGCCACGGGGAGCTGTTTTTT. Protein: CASSLGMAGGHGELFF.

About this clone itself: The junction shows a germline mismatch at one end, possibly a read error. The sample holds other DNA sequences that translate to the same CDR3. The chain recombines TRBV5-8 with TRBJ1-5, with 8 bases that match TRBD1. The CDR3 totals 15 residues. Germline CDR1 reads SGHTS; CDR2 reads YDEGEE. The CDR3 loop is CASSPGQGSNQPQHF. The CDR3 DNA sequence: TGTGCCAGCAGCCCCGGACAGGGTAGCAACCAGCCCCAGCATTTT.

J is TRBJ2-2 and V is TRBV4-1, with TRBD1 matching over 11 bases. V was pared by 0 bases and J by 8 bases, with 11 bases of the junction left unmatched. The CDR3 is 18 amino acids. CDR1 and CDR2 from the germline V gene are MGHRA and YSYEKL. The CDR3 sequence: CASSQDGTGGRGGGELFF. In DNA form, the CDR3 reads TGCGCCAGCAGCCAAGACGGGACAGGGGGAAGGGGGGGAGGGGAGCTGTTTTTT.

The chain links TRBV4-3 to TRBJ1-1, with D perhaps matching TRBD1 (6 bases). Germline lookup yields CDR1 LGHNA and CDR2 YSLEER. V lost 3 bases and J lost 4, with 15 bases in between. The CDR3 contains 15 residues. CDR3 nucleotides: TGCGCCAGCAGCCACCAGGGGAGTAAGGGCACTGAAGCTTTCTTT. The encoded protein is CASSHQGSKGTEAFF.

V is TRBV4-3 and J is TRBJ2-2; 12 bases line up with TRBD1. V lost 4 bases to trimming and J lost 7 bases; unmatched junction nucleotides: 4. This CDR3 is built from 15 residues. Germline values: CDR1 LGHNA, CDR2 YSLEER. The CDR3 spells CASSRDRGRLGELFF. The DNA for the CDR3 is TGCGCCAGCAGCCGGGACAGGGGGCGCCTCGGGGAGCTGTTTTTT.

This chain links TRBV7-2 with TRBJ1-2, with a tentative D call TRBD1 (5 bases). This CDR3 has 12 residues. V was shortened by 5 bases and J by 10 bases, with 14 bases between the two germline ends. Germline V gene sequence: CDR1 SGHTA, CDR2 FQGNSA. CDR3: CASSPDRVSYTF. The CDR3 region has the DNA TGTGCCAGCAGCCCTGACAGAGTATCCTACACCTTC.

CDR3 bases: TGTGCCAGCAGCGCCGGACAGTCCTATGGCTACACCTTC. Residues: CASSAGQSYGYTF. The rearrangement joins TRBV2 to TRBJ1-2, with a possible D match to TRBD1 (6 bases). Per germline, CDR1 SNHLY and CDR2 FYNNEI. V lost 6 bases, J lost 4 bases, and 12 bases lay in between. The CDR3 has 13 amino acids.

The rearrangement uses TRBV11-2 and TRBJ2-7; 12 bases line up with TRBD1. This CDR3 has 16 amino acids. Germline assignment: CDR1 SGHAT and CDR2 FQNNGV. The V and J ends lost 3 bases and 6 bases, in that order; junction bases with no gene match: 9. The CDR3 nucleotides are TGTGCCAGCAGCTTCAGCACCGGGACAGGGGGCCGCGAGCAGTACGTC. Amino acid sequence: CASSFSTGTGGREQYV.

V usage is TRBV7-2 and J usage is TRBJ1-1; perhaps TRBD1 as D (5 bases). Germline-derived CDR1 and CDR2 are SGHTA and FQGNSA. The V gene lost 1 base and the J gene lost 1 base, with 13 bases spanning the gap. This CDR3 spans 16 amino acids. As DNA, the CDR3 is TGTGCCAGCAGCTTAGTCGTGGGGCCAAGGAACACTGAAGCTTTCTTT. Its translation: CASSLVVGPRNTEAFF.

CDR3 DNA: TGTGCCAGTGGCAATAACTATGGCTACACCTTC. This encodes CASGNNYGYTF. The V gene is TRBV19, the J gene TRBJ1-2; D ambiguous. Germline CDR1 reads LNHDA; CDR2 reads SQIVND (reference sequence). This CDR3 has 11 residues. The V end lost 8 bases, the J end lost 1 base, and 5 bases lay between the germline ends.

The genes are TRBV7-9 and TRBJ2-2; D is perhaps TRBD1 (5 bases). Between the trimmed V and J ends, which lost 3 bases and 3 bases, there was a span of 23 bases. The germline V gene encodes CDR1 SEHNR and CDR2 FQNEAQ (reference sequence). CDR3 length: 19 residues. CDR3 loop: CASSFLRYSGLTDTGELFF. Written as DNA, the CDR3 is TGTGCCAGCAGCTTCCTACGATACTCAGGGTTAACAGACACCGGGGAGCTGTTTTTT.

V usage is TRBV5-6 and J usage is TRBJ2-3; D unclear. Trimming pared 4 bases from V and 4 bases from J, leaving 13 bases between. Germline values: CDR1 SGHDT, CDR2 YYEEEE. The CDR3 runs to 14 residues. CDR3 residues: CASSRSPGADTQYF. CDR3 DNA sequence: TGTGCCAGCAGCCGGAGTCCCGGAGCAGATACGCAGTATTTT.

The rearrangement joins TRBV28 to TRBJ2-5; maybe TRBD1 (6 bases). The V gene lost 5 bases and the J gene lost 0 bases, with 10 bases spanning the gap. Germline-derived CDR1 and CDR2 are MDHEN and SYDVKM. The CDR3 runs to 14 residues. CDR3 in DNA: TGTGCCAGCAGTCCCCAGGGGAACCAAGAGACCCAGTACTTC. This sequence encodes CASSPQGNQETQYF.

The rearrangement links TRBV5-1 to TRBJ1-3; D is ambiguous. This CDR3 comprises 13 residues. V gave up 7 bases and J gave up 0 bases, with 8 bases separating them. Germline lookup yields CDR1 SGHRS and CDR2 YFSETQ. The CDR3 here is CASADGSGNTIYF. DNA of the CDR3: TGCGCCAGCGCGGATGGCTCTGGAAACACCATATATTTT.

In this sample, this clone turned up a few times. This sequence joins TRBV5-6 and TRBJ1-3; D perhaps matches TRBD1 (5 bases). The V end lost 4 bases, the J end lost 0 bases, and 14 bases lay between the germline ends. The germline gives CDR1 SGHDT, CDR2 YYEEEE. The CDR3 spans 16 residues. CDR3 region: CASSGPGLSSGNTIYF. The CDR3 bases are TGTGCCAGCAGCGGTCCGGGACTCAGCTCTGGAAACACCATATATTTT.

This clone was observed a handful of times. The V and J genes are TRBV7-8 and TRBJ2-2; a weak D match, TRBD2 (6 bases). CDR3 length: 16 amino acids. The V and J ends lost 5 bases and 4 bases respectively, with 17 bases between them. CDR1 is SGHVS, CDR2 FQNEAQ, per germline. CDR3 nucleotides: TGTGCCAGCAGCAAACCGGGACTGGGAGGCACCGGGGAGCTGTTTTTT. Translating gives CASSKPGLGGTGELFF.

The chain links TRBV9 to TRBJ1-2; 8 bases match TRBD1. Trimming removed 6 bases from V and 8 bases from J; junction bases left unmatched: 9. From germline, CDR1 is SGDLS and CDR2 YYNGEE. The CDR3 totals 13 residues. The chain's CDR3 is CASTEWTGNGYTF. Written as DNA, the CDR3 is TGTGCCAGCACCGAATGGACAGGGAACGGCTACACCTTC. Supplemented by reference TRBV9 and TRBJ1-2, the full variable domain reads DSGVTQTPKHLITATGQRVTLRCSPRSGDLSVYWYQQSLDQGLQFLIQYYNGEERAKGNILERFSAQQFPDLHSELNLSSLELGDSALYFCASTEWTGNGYTFGSGTRLTVV.

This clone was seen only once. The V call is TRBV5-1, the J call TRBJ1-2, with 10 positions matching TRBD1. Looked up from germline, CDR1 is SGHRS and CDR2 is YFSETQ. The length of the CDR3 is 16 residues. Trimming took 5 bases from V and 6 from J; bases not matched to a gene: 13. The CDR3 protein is CASSFFPGQGTDGYTF. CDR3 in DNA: TGCGCCAGCAGTTTCTTCCCGGGACAGGGGACCGATGGCTACACCTTC.

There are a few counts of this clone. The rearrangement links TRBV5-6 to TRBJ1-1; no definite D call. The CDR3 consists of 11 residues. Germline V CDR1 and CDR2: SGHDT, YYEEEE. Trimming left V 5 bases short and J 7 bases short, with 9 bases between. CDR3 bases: TGTGCCAGCAGTTCGGAGGTTGAAGCTTTCTTT. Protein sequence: CASSSEVEAFF. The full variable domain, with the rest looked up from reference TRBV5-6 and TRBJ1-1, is DAGVTQSPTHLIKTRGQQVTLRCSPKSGHDTVSWYQQALGQGPQFIFQYYEEEERQRGNFPDRFSGHQFPNYSSELNVNALLLGDSALYLCASSSEVEAFFGQGTRLTVV.

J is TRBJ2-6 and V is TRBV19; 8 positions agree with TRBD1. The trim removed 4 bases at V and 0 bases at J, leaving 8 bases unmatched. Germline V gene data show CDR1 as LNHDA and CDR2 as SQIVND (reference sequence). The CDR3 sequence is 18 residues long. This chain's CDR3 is CASSRAGQVLSGANVLTF. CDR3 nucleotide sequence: TGTGCCAGTAGTAGGGCGGGACAGGTCCTCTCTGGGGCCAACGTCCTGACTTTC.